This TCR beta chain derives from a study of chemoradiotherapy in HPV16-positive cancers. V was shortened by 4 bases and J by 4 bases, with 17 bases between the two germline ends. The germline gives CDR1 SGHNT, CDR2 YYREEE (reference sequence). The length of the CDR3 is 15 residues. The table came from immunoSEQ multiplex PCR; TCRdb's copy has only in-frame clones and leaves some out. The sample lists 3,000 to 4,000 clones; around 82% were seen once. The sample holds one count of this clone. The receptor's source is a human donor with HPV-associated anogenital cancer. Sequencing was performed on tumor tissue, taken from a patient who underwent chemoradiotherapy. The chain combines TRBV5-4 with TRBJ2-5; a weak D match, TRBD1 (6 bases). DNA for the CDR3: TGTGCCAGCAGCCCCACTTTGGACAGTGGAGAGACCCAGTACTTC. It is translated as CASSPTLDSGETQYF. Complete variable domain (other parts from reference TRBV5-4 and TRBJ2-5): ETGVTQSPTHLIKTRGQQVTLRCSSQSGHNTVSWYQQALGQGPQFIFQYYREEENGRGNFPPRFSGLQFPNYSSELNVNALELDDSALYLCASSPTLDSGETQYFGPGTRLLVL.